The 4 T cell receptor beta chains in this list originate from one sample, sequenced in a study of blood T cells in healthy people across ages. Combining a sample-barcoded 5' primer with a J-beta primer mix, a second PCR ran for roughly 7 to 11 cycles. TCRdb reprocessed the 5' RACE reads via MiXCR and lists one record per CDR3 protein. The profile shows roughly 900,000 distinct CDR3 sequences, around 28% of them singletons. The sample comprised blood. Every receptor here comes from a woman at least 80 years old in good health.

This clonotype showed up many times. The chain recombines TRBV6-2 or TRBV6-3 with TRBJ2-1; unclear D gene. The germline gives CDR1 MNHEY, CDR2 SVGEGT. Trimming left V 6 bases short and J 7 bases short, with 7 bases between. CDR3 length: 11 residues. DNA of the CDR3: TGTGCCAGCAGGCCACGGAATGAGCAGTTCTTC. Residues: CASRPRNEQFF.

The chain combines TRBV6-1 with TRBJ2-7; no clear D gene. The CDR3 runs 12 residues. Germline values: CDR1 MNHNS, CDR2 SASEGT. V was cut by 6 bases and J by 6 bases, with 12 bases left in between. CDR3 sequence: CASRGITAEQYF. The CDR3, as DNA: TGTGCCAGCAGGGGGATTACTGCCGAGCAGTACTTC.

This clonotype was counted ten times or more. The V and J genes are TRBV5-5 and TRBJ2-7; the D gene is possibly TRBD1 (6 bases). This CDR3 is 15 amino acids long. Germline CDR1 and CDR2: SGHKS and YYEKEE (reference sequence). V shed 0 bases and J shed 7 bases, with 17 bases lying between them. CDR3 sequence reads: CASSLGGQPKREQYF. CDR3 DNA: TGTGCCAGCAGCTTGGGCGGACAGCCTAAAAGAGAGCAGTACTTC.

This clonotype has just a few counts. The chain has TRBV12-3 or TRBV12-4 and TRBJ1-4; D remains ambiguous. V dropped 3 bases and J dropped 5 bases, with 10 bases sitting between them. There are 14 residues in the CDR3. CDR3 sequence (DNA): TGTGCCAGCAGTTTGCGGCGGAGAAATGAAAAACTGTTTTTT. Its protein is CASSLRRRNEKLFF.